This is a list of T cell receptor beta chains from one sample in a study of HIV-infected patients and healthy controls. TCRdb reprocessed the 5' RACE reads with MiXCR, giving one entry per CDR3 protein. The table records 15,000 or so distinct CDR3 sequences, under 9.5% of them present only once. The sample taken for sequencing was blood. The receptors here all came from an adult in good health. Both conserved end residues are part of each CDR3. D genes are given only for firm matches. The listing skips clone size in some rows; elsewhere it reads once, few, many or a size class.

>TRBV10-1|TRBJ2-7|-|medium-sized
CASSGAGALHF
TGCGCCAGCAGTGGTGCCGGGGCGCTCCACTTC
>TRBV24-1|TRBJ2-3|-|-
CATSDLRGGTDTQYF
TGTGCCACCAGTGATTTGAGGGGGGGCACAGATACGCAGTATTTT
>TRBV9|TRBJ1-1|-|many
CASSRQSLGTEAFF
TGTGCCAGCAGCCGCCAATCACTTGGGACTGAAGCTTTCTTT
>TRBV5-6|TRBJ2-5|TRBD2|-
CASSWRTSGGPTPQETQYF
TGTGCCAGCAGCTGGAGGACTAGCGGGGGGCCCACCCCCCAAGAGACCCAGTACTTC
>TRBV5-8|TRBJ1-5|-|many
CASSPPMGPQHF
TGTGCCAGCAGCCCCCCGATGGGGCCCCAGCATTTT
>TRBV7-9|TRBJ2-3|TRBD2|-
CASSLSASGTTDTQYF
TGTGCCAGCAGCTTAAGTGCTAGCGGGACTACAGATACGCAGTATTTT
>TRBV18|TRBJ2-3|-|many
CASSPQTNTDTQYF
TGTGCCAGCTCACCACAGACTAACACAGATACGCAGTATTTT
>TRBV5-1|TRBJ2-1|-|few
CASSNRGASAFRNEQFF
TGCGCCAGCAGCAACCGAGGGGCTAGCGCGTTTAGAAATGAGCAGTTCTTC
>TRBV28|TRBJ2-7|-|medium-sized
CASSWGTHEQYF
TGTGCCAGCAGTTGGGGGACGCACGAGCAGTACTTC
>TRBV13|TRBJ1-5|-|many
CASSGNRDQPQHF
TGTGCCAGCAGCGGCAACAGGGATCAGCCCCAGCATTTT
>TRBV11-3|TRBJ2-3|TRBD2|medium-sized
CASSLGGRAIDTQYF
TGTGCCAGCAGCTTGGGCGGGAGGGCCATCGATACGCAGTATTTT
>TRBV20-1|TRBJ2-5|TRBD2|many
CSAFPGTTIQETQYF
TGCAGTGCTTTTCCTGGGACTACTATCCAAGAGACCCAGTACTTC
>TRBV20-1|TRBJ1-1|-|many
CSARDNRAWGLMNTEAFF
TGCAGTGCTAGAGATAATAGGGCGTGGGGGCTCATGAACACTGAAGCTTTCTTT
>TRBV20-1|TRBJ1-4|-|many
CSAGTGATNEKLFF
TGCAGTGCGGGCACGGGCGCAACTAATGAAAAACTGTTTTTT
>TRBV20-1|TRBJ2-1|-|few
CSARDQRRIYNEQFF
TGCAGTGCTAGAGATCAGAGGCGGATCTACAATGAGCAGTTCTTC
>TRBV30|TRBJ2-7|-|many
CAWSSRDKLSYEQYF
TGTGCCTGGTCCTCTCGGGACAAATTATCCTACGAGCAGTACTTC
>TRBV27|TRBJ2-3|TRBD2|many
CASRLAGHTDTQYF
TGTGCCAGCAGGCTAGCGGGTCACACAGATACGCAGTATTTT